The 20 T cell receptor beta chains below all came from one sample that was sequenced in a study of somatic mutations in cytotoxic T cells in rheumatoid arthritis. Clones were read by immunoSEQ multiplex PCR, and TCRdb kept only the in-frame ones, dropping some. Among approximately 33,000 clones listed, roughly four fifths were seen once. What was sequenced was CD8+ T cells sorted from blood. The receptors here all came from a man aged 40-49 years in good health.

The rearrangement uses TRBV4-1 and TRBJ1-5; maybe TRBD1 (5 bases). Trimming shortened V by 0 bases and J by 5 bases, and 14 bases separated the two germline ends. This CDR3 comprises 16 residues. Germline V gives CDR1 MGHRA, CDR2 YSYEKL. The CDR3 DNA follows: TGCGCCAGCAGCCAAGAAACAGGCGAACTCTATCAGCCCCAGCATTTT. Translating it yields CASSQETGELYQPQHF.

CDR3 DNA: TGTGCCAGCAGCGAGGCAGGGGTAGGTGGGGCCAACGTCCTGACTTTC. It encodes CASSEAGVGGANVLTF. The chain is built from TRBV11-2 and TRBJ2-6; TRBD1 might be the D (6 bases). Germline V gene data show CDR1 as SGHAT and CDR2 as FQNNGV. Between the trimmed V and J ends, which lost 5 bases and 3 bases, there was a span of 14 bases. The CDR3 runs to 16 residues.

The rearrangement uses TRBV27 and TRBJ2-7; the D gene is possibly TRBD2 (5 bases). Looked up from germline, CDR1 is MNHEY and CDR2 is SMNVEV (reference sequence). This CDR3 spans 14 amino acids. Trimming removed 2 bases from V and 1 base from J, with 9 bases in between. The CDR3 is CASSLEPGSYEQYF. CDR3 nucleotides: TGTGCCAGCAGTTTAGAGCCGGGGTCCTACGAGCAGTACTTC.

CDR3 protein: CASIGGTGTGELFF. The CDR3 DNA follows: TGTGCCAGCATAGGGGGCACGGGGACCGGGGAGCTGTTTTTT. The chain has TRBV6-5 and TRBJ2-2; 7 nucleotides align to TRBD1. This CDR3 spans 14 amino acids. Germline V lookup: CDR1 MNHEY, CDR2 SVGAGI. V was clipped by 7 bases and J by 5 bases; unmatched bases: 7.

The gene calls are TRBV7-9 and TRBJ1-2; possible D gene TRBD1, 6 bases. The CDR3 sequence is 15 residues long. The germline V gene has CDR1 SEHNR and CDR2 FQNEAQ (reference sequence). Trimming cost V 5 bases and J 1 base, with 14 bases left between them. CDR3 loop: CASSGGGLINYGYTF. CDR3 nucleotide sequence: TGTGCCAGCAGCGGGGGCGGTTTGATTAACTATGGCTACACCTTC.

The rearrangement links TRBV28 to TRBJ2-7; TRBD2 aligns across 8 bases. Germline lookup yields CDR1 MDHEN and CDR2 SYDVKM. After removal of 5 bases from V and 4 bases from J, the junction contained 4 bases not matched to a gene. The CDR3 contains 13 residues. The CDR3 sequence is CASSLGGGYEQYF. CDR3 nucleotides: TGTGCCAGCAGTCTAGGCGGGGGGTACGAGCAGTACTTC.

This clone has just one count. The genes are TRBV9 and TRBJ1-3, with 10 nucleotides matching TRBD1. Germline loops: CDR1 SGDLS, CDR2 YYNGEE. The CDR3 length is 17 residues. Trimming took 3 bases from V and 1 from J; bases not matched to a gene: 7. CDR3 nucleotide sequence: TGTGCCAGCAGCGGTGGACAGGGGGTTTATTCTGGAAACACCATATATTTT. It specifies CASSGGQGVYSGNTIYF. Full variable domain (remainder filled in from reference TRBV9 and TRBJ1-3): DSGVTQTPKHLITATGQRVTLRCSPRSGDLSVYWYQQSLDQGLQFLIQYYNGEERAKGNILERFSAQQFPDLHSELNLSSLELGDSALYFCASSGGQGVYSGNTIYFGEGSWLTVV.

The chain recombines TRBV11-2 with TRBJ2-7; TRBD2 aligns across 7 bases. The trim removed 3 bases at V and 2 bases at J, leaving 7 bases unmatched. The CDR3 covers 15 residues. CDR1 is SGHAT, CDR2 FQNNGV, per germline. The CDR3 sequence: CASSLGLADAYEQYF. The CDR3 DNA sequence: TGTGCCAGCAGCTTGGGGCTAGCGGACGCCTACGAGCAGTACTTC. Full variable domain (remainder filled in from reference TRBV11-2 and TRBJ2-7): EAGVAQSPRYKIIEKRQSVAFWCNPISGHATLYWYQQILGQGPKLLIQFQNNGVVDDSQLPKDRFSAERLKGVDSTLKIQPAKLEDSAVYLCASSLGLADAYEQYFGPGTRLTVT.

CDR3 sequence (DNA): TGTGCCAGCAGCTTAGATCTGGGTTGGGGCACTGAAGCTTTCTTT. Translated, it gives CASSLDLGWGTEAFF. This sequence joins TRBV7-9 and TRBJ1-1; D unresolved. CDR3 length equals 15 residues. Germline V gene data show CDR1 as SEHNR and CDR2 as FQNEAQ (reference sequence). V dropped 1 base and J dropped 4 bases, with 13 bases sitting between them.

The V gene is TRBV4-1, the J gene TRBJ1-2; D remains ambiguous. Trimming pared 1 base from V and 7 bases from J, leaving 13 bases between. This CDR3 spans 14 amino acids. Germline-derived CDR1 and CDR2 are MGHRA and YSYEKL. The CDR3 DNA reads as TGCGCCAGCAGCCAAGGTCACGGTCCGCGTGGCTACACCTTC. This translates into CASSQGHGPRGYTF.

The chain couples TRBV19 to TRBJ1-5, with TRBD1 matching over 7 bases. CDR1 and CDR2 from the germline V gene are LNHDA and SQIVND (reference sequence). After removal of 6 bases from V and 4 bases from J, the junction contained 3 bases not matched to a gene. CDR3 length: 13 amino acids. CDR3 sequence (DNA): TGTGCCAGTAGGGGGGACAGAAATCAGCCCCAGCATTTT. This sequence encodes CASRGDRNQPQHF.

This clone was recorded only once. V is TRBV28 and J is TRBJ1-1; D is unclear. The CDR3 covers 11 residues. The V and J ends lost 6 bases and 8 bases respectively, with 10 bases between them. Looked up from germline, CDR1 is MDHEN and CDR2 is SYDVKM. The CDR3 DNA follows: TGTGCCAGCAGGAGGGTCGGGGAAGCTTTCTTT. Amino acids: CASRRVGEAFF.

The genes are TRBV20-1 and TRBJ2-1, with D uncertain. CDR3 length: 11 amino acids. Trimming removed 5 bases at V and 3 bases at J, with 5 bases between. Looked up from germline, CDR1 is DFQATT and CDR2 is SNEGSKA (reference sequence). CDR3 coding DNA: TGCAGTGCTTCCCGCTACAATGAGCAGTTCTTC. Translating it yields CSASRYNEQFF.

The V gene is TRBV28, the J gene TRBJ2-1; 10 positions agree with TRBD1. The junction had 13 bases not matched to a gene; V was cut back by 6 bases and J by 8 bases. The CDR3 runs 16 residues. The germline gives CDR1 MDHEN, CDR2 SYDVKM. CDR3 in DNA: TGTGCCAGCAGCCAGACAGGGGGCGCTTCAATCGATGAGCAGTTCTTC. Amino acids: CASSQTGGASIDEQFF.

CDR3 sequence (DNA): TGTGCCAGCAGCGCTAGCGGGACGGGCTCCTACAATGAGCAGTTCTTC. As protein: CASSASGTGSYNEQFF. The V gene is TRBV5-8, the J gene TRBJ2-1; 9 bases are shared with TRBD2. CDR1 and CDR2 (germline): SGHTS, YDEGEE. The J segment lost 0 bases and the V segment lost 4 bases, leaving 5 bases of the junction unmatched. The length of the CDR3 is 16 residues.

V and J are TRBV28 and TRBJ2-7; no definite D call. Germline values: CDR1 MDHEN, CDR2 SYDVKM. This CDR3 has 13 residues. V lost 4 bases and J lost 1, with 8 bases in between. CDR3 nucleotides: TGTGCCAGCAGTTCCCTACATTCCTACGAGCAGTACTTC. This gives the protein CASSSLHSYEQYF.

The chain joins TRBV6-4 to TRBJ2-2; D gene unclear. The germline V gene has CDR1 MRHNA and CDR2 SNTAGT. The CDR3 consists of 13 residues. The V gene lost 4 bases and the J gene lost 3 bases, with 6 bases spanning the gap. CDR3 sequence (DNA): TGTGCCAGCAGTGCACAAGACACCGGGGAGCTGTTTTTT. It is translated as CASSAQDTGELFF.

This chain's CDR3 is CASSVGLANYEQYF. The CDR3 coding sequence is TGTGCCAGCAGCGTGGGACTAGCAAATTACGAGCAGTACTTC. V is TRBV5-4 and J is TRBJ2-7, with TRBD2 matching over 9 bases. CDR1 is SGHNT, CDR2 YYREEE, per germline (reference sequence). V was pared by 4 bases and J by 4 bases, with 6 bases of the junction left unmatched. This CDR3 is built from 14 residues.

The chain is built from TRBV9 and TRBJ2-3, with D unresolved. Germline CDR1 reads SGDLS; CDR2 reads YYNGEE. Trimming pared 0 bases from V and 2 bases from J, leaving 4 bases between. The CDR3 contains 13 residues. CDR3 residues: CASSVAHTDTQYF. Written as DNA, the CDR3 is TGTGCCAGCAGCGTAGCCCACACAGATACGCAGTATTTT.

The chain carries TRBV29-1 and TRBJ2-7; D is ambiguous. Germline CDR1 reads SQVTM; CDR2 reads ANQGSEA. The V end lost 4 bases, the J end lost 0 bases, and 19 bases lay between the germline ends. The CDR3 runs to 16 residues. The CDR3 DNA sequence: TGCAGCGTTGGAAGTGGAGTACGGTCGGGCTCCTACGAGCAGTACTTC. It is translated as CSVGSGVRSGSYEQYF.